The source of this T cell receptor beta chain is a study of regulatory T cells in long-lasting Graves disease. Study as a whole: The term persistent Graves' disease signified upward of 5 years on antithyroid drugs with positive TSH receptor antibodies.

This clonotype was recorded at least ten times. Its specificity is not known. Time point here: persistent/refractory GD, antithyroid drugs over 5 years with positive TRAb. RNA extracted from PBMCs served as the sequencing template. Germline lookup yields CDR1 MDHEN and CDR2 SYDVKM. The length of the CDR3 is 14 residues. The germline V and J ends were trimmed by 2 bases and 3 bases, with 8 bases remaining between them. Study conclusions and caveats: Persistent disease exhibited a predilection for TRBV28, TRBJ1-2 and TRBJ2-5. Whereas around 970 public clonotypes were shared by new patients, persistent patients shared more, at about 2,500.

Sequencing libraries for TCR beta were prepared with iRepertoire HTBI primers and Arm-PCR of CDR3 regions. A single record per CDR3 protein comes from TCRdb applying MiXCR to the multiplex PCR reads. There are 420,000 or so distinct CDR3 sequences in the sample; around 24% occur only once, and roughly a quarter lies in the top ten. This receptor was obtained from a female donor with Graves disease. This sample comprised peripheral blood mononuclear cells (PBMCs), obtained when the disease was refractory, from a patient treated with antithyroid drugs. The chain joins TRBV28 to TRBJ1-5; D possibly corresponds to TRBD1 (5 bases). CDR3 sequence: CASSLRGYNQPQHF. The CDR3 coding sequence is TGTGCCAGCAGTTTAAGGGGATACAATCAGCCCCAGCATTTT.